The source of this TCR beta chain is a study of graft-versus-host responses after intestinal transplantation. Study-wide context: Recipients were all induced with anti-thymocyte globulin, then given tacrolimus and steroids for approximately 3 years. Findings of the study overall: Across patients carrying graft-donor T cell macrochimerism, allografts held high graft-versus-host to host-versus-graft clonal ratios. Detected in recipient marrow were GvH clones, some of which were first observed in ileum or blood.

Here immunoSEQ multiplex PCR was the method, and the copy in TCRdb shows in-frame clones only, minus some. Of 22,000 or so clones in the sample, around 76% were seen once. CDR1 is SGHKS, CDR2 YYEKEE, per germline (reference sequence). This CDR3 has 15 amino acids. After removal of 4 bases from V and 2 bases from J, the junction contained 7 bases not matched to a gene. Lymphocytes (intraepithelial and lamina propria) were released by processing the graft tissue. About this clone: The antigen is unknown.

The specimen comprised ileum tissue, sampled 12 days after intestinal transplant. The TCR originated in a human patient who received an intestinal transplant, so some T cells may come from the graft donor. The gene calls are TRBV5-5 and TRBJ2-7, with TRBD2 matching 9 bases. CDR3 in DNA: TGTGCCAGCAGCCCCGGCGGCGGGAGGGCCTACGAGCAGTACTTC. Translated: CASSPGGGRAYEQYF.